Given below is one T cell receptor (beta chain) in context. Its cognate antigen is unknown. The data belong to a study of T cell responses to AZD1222 COVID-19 vaccine. V was shortened by 3 bases and J by 3 bases, with 12 bases between the two germline ends. The V gene's germline CDR1 is DFQATT and CDR2 SNEGSKA (reference sequence). This CDR3 region has 13 residues. Overall study findings and caveats: Only six individuals given AZD1222 were seropositive at baseline. With dominance at 160-218 and 743-854, vaccine-associated CD4 TCRs spanned spike. Females made up more of the donors, who were largely white British, and clonal diversity may have come out too low. Spike-specific TCR depth and breadth grew after two AZD1222 doses.

The method was immunoSEQ multiplex PCR; TCRdb's version includes in-frame clones alone and lacks a portion of them. The profile shows about 150,000 clones, roughly 89% of them singletons. The specimen was peripheral blood, collected on day 0 of AZD1222 vaccination. The V call is TRBV20-1, the J call TRBJ2-7; D is undetermined. The TCR was taken from an adult in good health. DNA for the CDR3: TGCAGTGCTAGTACGCCAGGAAACTACGAGCAGTACTTC. Amino acid sequence: CSASTPGNYEQYF.